This T cell receptor (beta chain) comes out of a study of blood T cell repertoires in COVID-19. The data were produced by immunoSEQ multiplex PCR, yet TCRdb's version contains in-frame clones alone and is incomplete. The table includes about 110,000 clones, approximately 82% detected once. This receptor was taken from a woman aged 70-85 years with acute or convalescent COVID-19. Input material: peripheral blood.

This CDR3 is CSVVKSSYEQYF. DNA of the CDR3: TGCAGCGTTGTGAAGAGTTCCTACGAGCAGTACTTC. V usage is TRBV29-1 and J usage is TRBJ2-7; D is ambiguous. The CDR3 runs to 12 residues. V lost 4 bases, J lost 1 base, and 8 bases lay in between. Germline V CDR1 and CDR2: SQVTM, ANQGSEA.